The 30 T cell receptor beta chains listed next were all sequenced from one sample in a study of blood T cells in healthy people across ages. A second roughly 7 to 12 cycle PCR used barcoded and J-beta primers. From the 5' RACE reads, TCRdb called clonotypes with MiXCR, one entry per CDR3 protein. The sample comprises 1.5 million to 2 million distinct CDR3 sequences, 28% of which are singletons, and 7% to 9% rests with the top ten. The sample comprised blood. Receptor source: a woman aged 25 to 39 in good health.

This clonotype was observed a handful of times. The V call is TRBV7-9, the J call TRBJ2-7; D uncertain. Germline V gene lookup returns CDR1 SEHNR and CDR2 FQNEAQ (reference sequence). Trimming removed 1 base at V and 1 base at J, with 14 bases between. CDR3 size: 16 residues. This chain's CDR3 is CASSLGRGPGSYEQYF. DNA for the CDR3: TGTGCCAGCAGCTTAGGTCGTGGACCCGGGTCCTACGAGCAGTACTTC. The full variable domain, with the rest looked up from reference TRBV7-9 and TRBJ2-7, is DTGVSQNPRHKITKRGQNVTFRCDPISEHNRLYWYRQTLGQGPEFLTYFQNEAQLEKSRLLSDRFSAERPKGSFSTLEIQRTEQGDSAMYLCASSLGRGPGSYEQYFGPGTRLTVT.

This chain joins TRBV6-5 and TRBJ1-5; 7 bases agree with TRBD1. Per the germline V gene, CDR1 is MNHEY and CDR2 is SVGAGI. The ends lost 6 bases at V and 2 bases at J; junction bases unmatched: 10. CDR3 size: 16 residues. The CDR3 region is CASSRGGGGGNQPQHF. CDR3 nucleotides: TGTGCCAGCAGCCGTGGAGGGGGCGGTGGCAATCAGCCCCAGCATTTT.

V is TRBV12-3 or TRBV12-4 and J is TRBJ2-5; the match to TRBD1 covers 10 bases. Trimming took 5 bases from V and 4 from J; bases not matched to a gene: 7. The CDR3 sequence is 15 residues long. DNA of the CDR3: TGTGCCAGCAGTACCCGGGACAGGGGCGGAGAGACCCAGTACTTC. Translated: CASSTRDRGGETQYF.

The rearrangement uses TRBV6-1 and TRBJ2-5; unclear D gene. This CDR3 has 13 residues. V was clipped by 5 bases and J by 1 base, with 8 bases between them. The germline CDR1 and CDR2 sequences are MNHNS and SASEGT. Here the CDR3 DNA reads TGTGCCAGCAGTAACAGATTCCAAGAGACCCAGTACTTC. This codes for CASSNRFQETQYF.

This chain connects TRBV29-1 to TRBJ2-1, with D hard to call. V lost 0 bases to trimming and J lost 12 bases, with 12 bases between them. This CDR3 is built from 12 residues. CDR1 is SQVTM, CDR2 ANQGSEA, per germline. The CDR3 DNA sequence: TGCAGCGTTGAAGATCAGGCAGAAGGGCAGTTCTTC. Encoded protein: CSVEDQAEGQFF.

The chain has TRBV12-3 or TRBV12-4 and TRBJ2-1; 8 bases match TRBD2. J was trimmed by 7 bases and V by 8 bases; bases with no gene match: 13. The CDR3 runs 15 residues. The CDR3 region is CASGPGSGSGNEQFF. Here the CDR3 DNA reads TGTGCCAGCGGGCCAGGGAGCGGGAGTGGTAATGAGCAGTTCTTC.

In this sample, this clonotype turned up many times. The chain carries TRBV9 and TRBJ2-1; D unresolved. Germline V gene data show CDR1 as SGDLS and CDR2 as YYNGEE. V was trimmed by 5 bases and J by 2 bases, leaving 17 bases between them. This CDR3 comprises 16 residues. Here the CDR3 reads CASSPRTVPTYNEQFF. CDR3 nucleotide sequence: TGTGCCAGCAGTCCACGGACGGTACCAACCTACAATGAGCAGTTCTTC.

V is TRBV7-9 and J is TRBJ2-7, with 8 bases identical to TRBD2. CDR3 length equals 14 residues. The germline gives CDR1 SEHNR, CDR2 FQNEAQ (reference sequence). V trimming: 5 bases; J trimming: 3 bases; junction bases outside the gene matches: 6. The CDR3 DNA is TGTGCCAGCAGCCCCGGGACTAGACTCTACGAGCAGTACTTC. Amino acid sequence: CASSPGTRLYEQYF.

V usage is TRBV29-1 and J usage is TRBJ1-5, with D possibly being TRBD1 (6 bases). Deletions cut 4 bases from V and 3 bases from J, with 10 bases between. The CDR3 has 13 residues. In germline, CDR1 is SQVTM, CDR2 ANQGSEA. The CDR3 DNA reads TGCAGCGTTGGACGGGACACCAATCAGCCCCAGCATTTT. Translation gives CSVGRDTNQPQHF.

The rearrangement uses TRBV20-1 and TRBJ2-1; possibly TRBD1 for D (6 bases). The length of the CDR3 is 17 residues. The germline gives CDR1 DFQATT, CDR2 SNEGSKA (reference sequence). The V gene lost 0 bases and the J gene lost 3 bases, with 18 bases spanning the gap. The CDR3 DNA sequence: TGCAGTGCTAGAGATCTAGGGACCAGGGGACGCTACAATGAGCAGTTCTTC. Its translation: CSARDLGTRGRYNEQFF.

V usage is TRBV12-3 or TRBV12-4 and J usage is TRBJ2-3; D perhaps matches TRBD1 (5 bases). Trimming stripped 3 bases from V and 6 bases from J, with 10 bases between. The CDR3 runs to 13 residues. CDR3 DNA sequence: TGTGCCAGCAGTTTGAAGGGGTCCGATACGCAGTATTTT. Encoded protein: CASSLKGSDTQYF.

This clonotype was recorded many times. The V call is TRBV6-5, the J call TRBJ2-7; D ambiguous. Trimming took 11 bases from V and 6 from J, leaving 20 bases between them. The CDR3 runs 13 residues. Germline V gene lookup returns CDR1 MNHEY and CDR2 SVGAGI. CDR3: CASADSWKGEQYF. Here the CDR3 DNA reads TGTGCCTCCGCGGATTCCTGGAAAGGCGAGCAGTACTTC.

In its sample, this clonotype was seen many times. The genes are TRBV12-3 or TRBV12-4 and TRBJ2-5; TRBD2 aligns across 9 bases. After removal of 5 bases from V and 2 bases from J, the junction contained 3 bases not matched to a gene. The CDR3 length is 14 residues. DNA for the CDR3: TGTGCCAGCAGTGCAGCGGGGGGACAAGAGACCCAGTACTTC. The encoded protein is CASSAAGGQETQYF.

This clonotype was seen a handful of times. Mismatch with germline at one junction end may stem from a read error. The V gene is TRBV5-6, the J gene TRBJ2-7; D remains ambiguous. The CDR3 contains 13 residues. CDR1 is SGHDT, CDR2 YYEEEE, per germline. The CDR3 reads CAGSFAASYEQYF. The DNA for the CDR3 is TGTGCCGGCAGCTTCGCGGCTTCCTACGAGCAGTACTTC.

Comments on this clonotype: A much larger clone differs from this one at a single base, so this may be a read error. The chain employs TRBV20-1 and TRBJ2-1; maybe TRBD2 (6 bases). Per germline, CDR1 DFQATT and CDR2 SNEGSKA (reference sequence). This CDR3 has 16 amino acids. CDR3 region: CSARVLSGSSYNGQFF. The CDR3 nucleotides are TGCAGTGCTAGAGTCCTTAGCGGCAGCTCCTACAATGGGCAGTTCTTC.

This clonotype has a handful of counts. The chain uses TRBV7-2 and TRBJ1-1; D remains ambiguous. Trimming shortened V by 3 bases and J by 11 bases, and 13 bases separated the two germline ends. Germline V lookup: CDR1 SGHTA, CDR2 FQGNSA. The length of the CDR3 is 12 residues. The CDR3 DNA is TGTGCCAGCAGCTTCGGACTCCTAAGGGCTTTCTTT. Translating gives CASSFGLLRAFF.

The rearrangement uses TRBV28 and TRBJ2-7; D tentatively fits TRBD1 or TRBD2 (5 bases each). The germline gives CDR1 MDHEN, CDR2 SYDVKM. The CDR3 is 12 residues long. Trimming left V 6 bases short and J 3 bases short, with 9 bases between. The CDR3 spells CASRGPLYEQYF. CDR3 bases: TGTGCCAGCAGGGGACCTCTCTACGAGCAGTACTTC.

This clonotype was counted only a few times. V gene TRBV7-2 combines with J gene TRBJ2-7; no clear D gene. The CDR3 has 15 residues. The ends were cut back, 0 bases at V and 0 bases at J, with 9 bases in the middle. Germline CDR1 SGHTA, CDR2 FQGNSA. The CDR3 nucleotides read TGTGCCAGCAGCTTAGCGCGGCAAAGCTCCTACGAGCAGTACTTC. Its protein is CASSLARQSSYEQYF.

The chain couples TRBV13 to TRBJ2-3; the match to TRBD2 covers 11 bases. Germline lookup yields CDR1 PRHDT and CDR2 FYEKMQ (reference sequence). This CDR3 is 15 amino acids long. Trimming removed 5 bases from V and 2 bases from J; junction bases left unmatched: 3. DNA of the CDR3: TGTGCCAGCAGCCAACTAGCGGGGGTCACAGATACGCAGTATTTT. Its translation is CASSQLAGVTDTQYF.

This clonotype was seen repeatedly, ten times or more. J is TRBJ2-7 and V is TRBV7-2; no firm D call. The V end lost 5 bases, the J end lost 5 bases, and 7 bases lay between the germline ends. The CDR3 covers 11 residues. Per germline, CDR1 SGHTA and CDR2 FQGNSA. This chain's CDR3 is CASSPRDEQYF. The CDR3 nucleotides read TGTGCCAGCAGCCCGCGTGACGAGCAGTACTTC.

This clonotype was recorded many times. The V call is TRBV4-1, the J call TRBJ1-4; 8 bases align to TRBD1. The length of the CDR3 is 14 residues. With V trimmed by 4 bases and J by 7 bases, 5 bases remained unmatched. The germline V gene has CDR1 MGHRA and CDR2 YSYEKL. CDR3 in amino acids: CASSPGQGAEKLFF. DNA for the CDR3: TGCGCCAGCAGCCCCGGACAGGGCGCTGAAAAACTGTTTTTT.

There are a few counts of this clonotype. The J gene is TRBJ1-2, the V gene TRBV29-1; D possibly corresponds to TRBD1 (5 bases). Trimming cost V 4 bases and J 8 bases, with 23 bases left between them. Germline V CDR1 and CDR2: SQVTM, ANQGSEA. The CDR3 runs 15 residues. CDR3 protein: CSVVGRGKVTRGYTF. The CDR3 DNA reads TGCAGCGTTGTAGGGCGGGGGAAAGTGACACGGGGCTACACCTTC.

The table lists this clonotype with many counts. The V and J genes are TRBV20-1 and TRBJ2-1; the D call may be TRBD1 or TRBD2 (5 bases each). V was cut by 0 bases and J by 8 bases, with 14 bases left in between. The CDR3 contains 14 residues. Germline V lookup: CDR1 DFQATT, CDR2 SNEGSKA (reference sequence). Here the CDR3 reads CSARDRPGRHEQFF. The CDR3 nucleotides read TGCAGTGCTAGAGATCGCCCGGGGCGGCATGAGCAGTTCTTC.

Details on this clonotype: A read error is possible here, since a much larger clone lies one base away. The genes are TRBV29-1 and TRBJ2-5, with D possibly matching TRBD2 (5 bases). The J call may be mistaken, given a closer DNA end match to TRBJ2-1. The CDR3 runs to 13 residues. The germline CDR1 and CDR2 sequences are SQVTM and ANQGSEA. This chain's CDR3 is CSGSHTTKETQFF. The CDR3 nucleotides are TGCAGCGGATCACATACGACTAAAGAGACCCAGTTCTTC.

Many counts were recorded for this clonotype. V and J are TRBV28 and TRBJ2-6; the D is unclear. V gave up 3 bases and J gave up 0 bases, with 6 bases separating them. The CDR3 spans 15 residues. Germline-derived CDR1 and CDR2 are MDHEN and SYDVKM. CDR3: CASSFGTSGANVLTF. The CDR3 nucleotides are TGTGCCAGCAGTTTCGGCACCTCTGGGGCCAACGTCCTGACTTTC.

There are many counts of this clonotype. The chain links TRBV7-3 to TRBJ2-3; 7 nucleotides match TRBD1. The V gene's germline CDR1 is SGHTA and CDR2 FQGTGA. V was clipped by 1 base and J by 2 bases; unmatched bases: 3. The length of the CDR3 is 15 residues. The CDR3 DNA sequence: TGTGCCAGCAGCTTAAGGGGACAGCACACAGATACGCAGTATTTT. It yields the protein CASSLRGQHTDTQYF.

The chain uses TRBV12-3 or TRBV12-4 and TRBJ2-7; 8 bases agree with TRBD1. V shed 6 bases and J 5 bases; nucleotides not matched to a gene: 15. This CDR3 has 16 residues. CDR3 protein: CASRGGPRQGYDEQYF. CDR3 DNA sequence: TGTGCCAGCAGGGGGGGACCGAGACAGGGGTACGACGAGCAGTACTTC.

This clonotype was observed at least ten times. The V gene is TRBV7-9, the J gene TRBJ2-7, with D tentatively TRBD1 (6 bases). The V gene's germline CDR1 is SEHNR and CDR2 FQNEAQ (reference sequence). The CDR3 totals 13 residues. Trimming took off 5 bases at V and 0 bases at J, with 8 bases between the two ends. CDR3 nucleotide sequence: TGTGCCAGCAGCGGGACAATCTCCTACGAGCAGTACTTC. It is translated as CASSGTISYEQYF.

In its sample, this clonotype was seen once. The chain uses TRBV7-2 and TRBJ1-2; 8 bases fit TRBD1. The CDR3 contains 16 residues. Trimming at V came to 5 bases and at J to 4 bases, leaving 12 bases not matched to a gene. The germline gives CDR1 SGHTA, CDR2 FQGNSA. CDR3 region: CASSPGRGLDLYGYTF. As DNA, the CDR3 is TGTGCCAGCAGCCCCGGCAGGGGGCTAGATCTCTATGGCTACACCTTC.

The chain has TRBV7-2 and TRBJ2-3; a possible D gene is TRBD1 (6 bases). Per the germline V gene, CDR1 is SGHTA and CDR2 is FQGNSA. Trimming took 7 bases from V and 4 from J, leaving 15 bases between them. This CDR3 has 14 residues. The CDR3 here is CASISSGEADTQYF. The CDR3 nucleotides are TGTGCCAGCATCTCTTCAGGGGAAGCAGATACGCAGTATTTT.